Presented here are 14 T cell receptor beta chains from one specimen sequenced in a study of CD8 T cells in Susac syndrome. The RNA, 0.5 to 1 ug, was put through reverse transcription using random hexamers. Each CDR3 protein is one row after TCRdb ran MiXCR on the immunoSEQ multiplex PCR reads. The table lists 300,000 or so distinct CDR3 sequences, about 91% of them singletons. Sequencing was carried out using CD4+ T cells from PBMCs. The receptors originated from a human donor with multiple sclerosis.

This chain connects TRBV5-1 to TRBJ1-2; D unclear. The CDR3 runs to 12 residues. V dropped 0 bases and J dropped 8 bases, with 8 bases sitting between them. From germline, CDR1 is SGHRS and CDR2 YFSETQ. The chain's CDR3 is CASSLGETGYTF. Here the CDR3 DNA reads TGCGCCAGCAGCTTGGGGGAGACGGGCTACACCTTC.

This chain uses TRBV27 with TRBJ2-1; 8 nucleotides agree with TRBD2. CDR1 is MNHEY, CDR2 SMNVEV, per germline (reference sequence). The CDR3 is 15 residues long. Unmatched junction bases numbered 13, after V lost 8 bases and J lost 7 bases. The DNA of the CDR3 is TGTGCCAGCGCTCGGGAGGTAGCGGGGTGGAATGAGCAGTTCTTC. Residues: CASAREVAGWNEQFF.

V is TRBV30 and J is TRBJ1-5, with D tentatively TRBD1 (6 bases). The CDR3 extends over 15 amino acids. Germline CDR1 is GTSNPN and CDR2 is SVGIG (reference sequence). The V gene lost 5 bases and the J gene lost 0 bases, with 14 bases spanning the gap. CDR3 protein: CAWGRTANSNQPQHF. The CDR3 nucleotides read TGTGCCTGGGGCAGGACAGCAAATAGCAATCAGCCCCAGCATTTT.

The rearrangement links TRBV4-2 to TRBJ2-1; TRBD2 matches 9 bases. Germline V CDR1 and CDR2: LGHNA, YNFKEQ. V shed 0 bases and J 5 bases; nucleotides not matched to a gene: 8. This CDR3 is built from 17 residues. The CDR3 region has the DNA TGTGCCAGCAGCCAAGATCAGGCTAGCGGGAAAAACAATGAGCAGTTCTTC. Translating it yields CASSQDQASGKNNEQFF.

The chain has TRBV7-8 and TRBJ2-2; D tentatively reads TRBD1 or TRBD2 (5 bases each). Germline V gene data show CDR1 as SGHVS and CDR2 as FQNEAQ. This CDR3 has 15 residues. Trimming removed 1 base from V and 4 bases from J, with 10 bases in between. CDR3 DNA: TGTGCCAGCAGCTTAGGAGGGGATGCCACCGGGGAGCTGTTTTTT. It encodes CASSLGGDATGELFF.

The chain is built from TRBV7-2 and TRBJ2-3, with no clear D. The V end was cut by 5 bases, the J end by 0 bases, with 9 bases between. The length of the CDR3 is 14 residues. The germline V gene has CDR1 SGHTA and CDR2 FQGNSA. DNA of the CDR3: TGTGCCAGCAGCAAGTTGGGGAGCACAGATACGCAGTATTTT. This translates into CASSKLGSTDTQYF.

The rearrangement joins TRBV20-1 to TRBJ2-1; D gene unclear. V lost 5 bases and J lost 0, with 20 bases in between. The CDR3 sequence is 17 residues long. From germline, CDR1 is DFQATT and CDR2 SNEGSKA (reference sequence). CDR3 nucleotide sequence: TGCAGTGCTCGAGTCCTCTCCGCGCGGAGCTCCTACAATGAGCAGTTCTTC. Amino acid sequence: CSARVLSARSSYNEQFF.

This chain connects TRBV23-1 to TRBJ1-5; D is uncertain. TRBV23-1 is noted as an ORF with a role that remains uncertain. The ends were cut back, 5 bases at V and 7 bases at J, with 33 bases in the middle. The CDR3 has 20 residues. In DNA form, the CDR3 reads TGCGCCAGCAGTGTTCGTCATATGGTGCGGTTTTACCCATGCTTCCAGCCCCAGCATTTT. Translation gives CASSVRHMVRFYPCFQPQHF.

The chain joins TRBV9 to TRBJ2-1; D not resolved. V lost 4 bases and J lost 7, with 12 bases in between. The germline V gene encodes CDR1 SGDLS and CDR2 YYNGEE. The CDR3 covers 13 residues. CDR3 coding DNA: TGTGCCAGCAGCTTCGGCAACTTGAATGAGCAGTTCTTC. Its protein is CASSFGNLNEQFF.

The rearrangement uses TRBV20-1 and TRBJ2-3; no clear D. CDR3 length: 15 amino acids. The germline gives CDR1 DFQATT, CDR2 SNEGSKA (reference sequence). Trimming took off 2 bases at V and 4 bases at J, with 16 bases between the two ends. The CDR3 DNA reads TGCAGTGCTAGAAGCGATCCCTCGTCGGCAGATACGCAGTATTTT. It specifies CSARSDPSSADTQYF.

The sample holds one count of this clonotype. V usage is TRBV5-1 and J usage is TRBJ1-2, with D perhaps TRBD1 (5 bases). Germline V CDR1 and CDR2: SGHRS, YFSETQ. V dropped 2 bases and J dropped 4 bases, with 24 bases sitting between them. The CDR3 runs 18 residues. The CDR3, as DNA: TGCGCCAGCAGCTTCATTTCGACGAGGGACGGAGGAGGCTATGGCTACACCTTC. Amino acids: CASSFISTRDGGGYGYTF.

This chain joins TRBV29-1 and TRBJ2-1, with D tentatively TRBD1 (6 bases). The CDR3 has 13 residues. CDR1 is SQVTM and CDR2 is ANQGSEA in the germline V gene. Trimming removed 5 bases at V and 5 bases at J, with 13 bases between. CDR3 protein: CSVNPWGHNEQFF. The DNA for the CDR3 is TGCAGCGTTAACCCCTGGGGGCACAATGAGCAGTTCTTC.

Only one count was recorded for this clonotype. This chain connects TRBV30 to TRBJ2-5; no firm D call. Trimming shortened V by 2 bases and J by 7 bases, and 17 bases separated the two germline ends. Germline V gene lookup returns CDR1 GTSNPN and CDR2 SVGIG (reference sequence). CDR3 size: 14 residues. The CDR3 coding sequence is TGTGCCTGGAGTAGAACGAGTAACCGTGGGACCCAGTACTTC. It yields the protein CAWSRTSNRGTQYF.

The V gene is TRBV3-1, the J gene TRBJ2-2; D is undetermined. The V gene lost 0 bases and the J gene lost 9 bases, with 2 bases spanning the gap. This CDR3 is built from 11 residues. Germline loops: CDR1 LGHDT, CDR2 YNNKEL (reference sequence). The CDR3 spells CASSQDRELFF. CDR3 DNA: TGTGCCAGCAGCCAAGACCGGGAGCTGTTTTTT.